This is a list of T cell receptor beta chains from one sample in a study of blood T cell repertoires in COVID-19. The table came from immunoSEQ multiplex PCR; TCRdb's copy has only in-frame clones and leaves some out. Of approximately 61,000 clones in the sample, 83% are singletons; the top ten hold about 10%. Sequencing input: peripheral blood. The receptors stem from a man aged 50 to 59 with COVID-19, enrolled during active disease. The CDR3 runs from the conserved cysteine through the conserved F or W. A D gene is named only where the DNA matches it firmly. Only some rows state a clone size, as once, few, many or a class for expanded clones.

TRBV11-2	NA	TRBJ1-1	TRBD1	CASSLGTGLNTEAFF	TGTGCCAGCAGCTTAGGGACAGGTTTGAACACTGAAGCTTTCTTT
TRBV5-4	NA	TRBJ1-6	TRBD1	CASSMRTGNNSPLHF	TGTGCCAGCAGCATGAGGACAGGGAATAATTCACCCCTCCACTTT
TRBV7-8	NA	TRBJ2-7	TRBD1	CASSPPGQGAEQYF	TGTGCCAGCAGTCCCCCGGGACAGGGGGCCGAGCAGTACTTC
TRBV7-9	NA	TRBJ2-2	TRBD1	CASRLHSGTGNTGELFF	TGTGCCAGCAGGCTACACTCCGGGACAGGGAACACCGGGGAGCTGTTTTTT
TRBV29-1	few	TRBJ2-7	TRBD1	CSVRDSSYEQYF	TGCAGCGTTAGGGACAGCTCCTACGAGCAGTACTTC
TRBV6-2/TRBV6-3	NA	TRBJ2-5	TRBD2	CASSPYGREQTQYF	TGTGCCAGCAGCCCCTACGGGAGGGAACAGACCCAGTACTTC
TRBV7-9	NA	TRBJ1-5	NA	CASSSVNQPQHF	TGTGCCAGCAGCTCTGTCAATCAGCCCCAGCATTTT
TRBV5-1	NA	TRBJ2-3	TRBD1	CASSLVGTGAGGGTQYF	TGCGCCAGCAGCTTGGTAGGGACAGGGGCAGGAGGTGGTACGCAGTATTTT
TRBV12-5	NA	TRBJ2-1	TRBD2	CASGSGLGADEQFF	TGTGCTAGTGGATCGGGACTAGGGGCGGATGAGCAGTTCTTC
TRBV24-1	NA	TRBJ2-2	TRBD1	CATSDPKGAMRTGELFF	TGTGCCACCAGTGACCCTAAGGGGGCCATGAGGACCGGGGAGCTGTTTTTT
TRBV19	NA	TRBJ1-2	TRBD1	CASSMGGQGNFGDGYTF	TGTGCCAGTAGTATGGGCGGACAGGGGAATTTTGGAGATGGCTACACCTTC
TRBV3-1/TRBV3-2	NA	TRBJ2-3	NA	CASSQGRADTQYF	TGTGCCAGCAGCCAGGGCAGGGCGGATACGCAGTATTTT
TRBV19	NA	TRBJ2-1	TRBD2	CASSSGGRHNEQFF	TGTGCCAGTAGTTCGGGCGGGAGGCACAATGAGCAGTTCTTC
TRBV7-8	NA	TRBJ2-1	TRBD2	CASSPPASGSREEQFF	TGTGCCAGCAGCCCGCCGGCTAGCGGGAGCCGGGAGGAGCAGTTCTTC
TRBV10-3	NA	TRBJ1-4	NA	CAIRDNEKLFF	TGTGCCATCAGGGACAACGAAAAACTGTTTTTT
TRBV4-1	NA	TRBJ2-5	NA	CASSQGLQETQYF	TGCGCCAGCAGCCAGGGACTCCAAGAGACCCAGTACTTC
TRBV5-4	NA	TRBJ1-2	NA	CASSRREGYTF	TGTGCCAGCAGCCGGAGGGAAGGCTACACCTTC
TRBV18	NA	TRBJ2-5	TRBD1	CASSPPGQGRETQYF	TGTGCCAGCTCACCACCCGGACAGGGGAGAGAGACCCAGTACTTC
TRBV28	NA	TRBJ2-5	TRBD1	CASSLQWTGQETQYF	TGTGCCAGCAGTTTACAGTGGACAGGGCAAGAGACCCAGTACTTC
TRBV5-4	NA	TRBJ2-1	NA	CASSFFNRDNEQFF	TGTGCCAGCAGCTTCTTTAACCGGGACAATGAGCAGTTCTTC
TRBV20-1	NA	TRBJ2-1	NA	CSDRRRGEQFF	TGCAGTGATAGGAGGCGGGGTGAGCAGTTCTTC
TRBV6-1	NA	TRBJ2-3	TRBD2	CASSVSSGSVFDTQYF	TGTGCCAGCAGTGTCTCTAGCGGAAGCGTTTTTGATACGCAGTATTTT
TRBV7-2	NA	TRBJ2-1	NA	CASSENSGVYNEQFF	TGTGCCAGCAGCGAGAATAGCGGAGTCTACAATGAGCAGTTCTTC
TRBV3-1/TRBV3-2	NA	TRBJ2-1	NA	CASSQALFHEQFF	TGTGCCAGCAGCCAAGCCCTATTCCATGAGCAGTTCTTC
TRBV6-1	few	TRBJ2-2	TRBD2	CASSEYASGINTGELFF	TGTGCCAGCAGTGAATATGCTAGCGGGATAAACACCGGGGAGCTGTTTTTT
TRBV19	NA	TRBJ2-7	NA	CASSTQFFGGGLYEQYF	TGTGCCAGTAGTACCCAATTTTTCGGAGGGGGCCTCTACGAGCAGTACTTC
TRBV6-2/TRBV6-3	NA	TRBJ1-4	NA	CASSYLGQEDEKLFF	TGTGCCAGCAGTTATCTCGGGCAGGAGGATGAAAAACTGTTTTTT
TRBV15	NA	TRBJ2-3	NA	CATSRGPGGRTDTQYF	TGTGCCACCAGCAGAGGACCCGGGGGGCGCACAGATACGCAGTATTTT
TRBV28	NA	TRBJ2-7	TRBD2	CASSSRVGDGTRRFPYEQYF	TGTGCCAGCAGTTCTCGGGTTGGGGACGGGACTAGAAGATTTCCCTACGAGCAGTACTTC